This note documents a single TCR beta chain sequence. Its antigen is still unknown. This entry belongs to a study of cytomegalovirus exposure and HLA in healthy donors. Background on the study: Genotyping of nearly 400 donors showed that around 85% belonged to the Caucasian-associated ancestry cluster. General study points: From TCR beta sequences, most subjects' HLA-A and HLA-B alleles were reportedly predicted accurately. Published work reported that the classifier diagnosed cytomegalovirus status with high specificity and sensitivity.

A multiplex PCR was run with 60 Vbeta primers and 13 Jbeta primers. TCRdb's copy holds only in-frame clones and misses some; the assay was immunoSEQ multiplex PCR. The table records 150,000 to 250,000 clones, 80% to 85% of them present only once. Trimming removed 6 bases at V and 1 base at J, with 9 bases between. CDR1 MNHNS and CDR2 SASEGT come from the germline V gene. The CDR3 sequence is 14 residues long. The TCR originated in a woman aged 50 to 60 in good health and CMV-seropositive. The rearrangement uses TRBV6-1 and TRBJ2-2; D unclear. Sequenced: PBMCs. The CDR3 coding sequence is TGTGCCAGCAGCAAGACTCTGAACACCGGGGAGCTGTTTTTT. Protein: CASSKTLNTGELFF.